This TCR beta chain derives from a study of blood T cell repertoires in COVID-19. Turning to the study itself: From the United States, Italy and Spain came samples of acute and convalescent COVID-19. T cells, B-cell-depleted T cells, or PBMCs supplied cDNA or gDNA.

This clone was observed a handful of times. This CDR3 has 13 amino acids. V was clipped by 4 bases and J by 8 bases, with 14 bases between them. Per the germline V gene, CDR1 is SNHLY and CDR2 is FYNNEI. Original methodology: Reference gene primers were amplified, and this amplification served to estimate nucleated cell counts. TCRdb's table, derived via immunoSEQ multiplex PCR, lists solely in-frame clones and lacks some. Clone size and V and J calls were adopted from that table, with D and trimming inferred from the DNA. The repertoire consists of 55,000 to 75,000 clones, with 80% occurring once and the leading ten covering 8% to 10%.

This chain uses TRBV2 with TRBJ1-2; a weak D match, TRBD1 (5 bases). Input material: peripheral blood. The sequence derives from a human donor in a cohort sampled during active COVID-19. The CDR3 region is CASSAARAGGYTF. The DNA of the CDR3 is TGTGCCAGCAGTGCGGCCAGGGCAGGAGGCTACACCTTC.